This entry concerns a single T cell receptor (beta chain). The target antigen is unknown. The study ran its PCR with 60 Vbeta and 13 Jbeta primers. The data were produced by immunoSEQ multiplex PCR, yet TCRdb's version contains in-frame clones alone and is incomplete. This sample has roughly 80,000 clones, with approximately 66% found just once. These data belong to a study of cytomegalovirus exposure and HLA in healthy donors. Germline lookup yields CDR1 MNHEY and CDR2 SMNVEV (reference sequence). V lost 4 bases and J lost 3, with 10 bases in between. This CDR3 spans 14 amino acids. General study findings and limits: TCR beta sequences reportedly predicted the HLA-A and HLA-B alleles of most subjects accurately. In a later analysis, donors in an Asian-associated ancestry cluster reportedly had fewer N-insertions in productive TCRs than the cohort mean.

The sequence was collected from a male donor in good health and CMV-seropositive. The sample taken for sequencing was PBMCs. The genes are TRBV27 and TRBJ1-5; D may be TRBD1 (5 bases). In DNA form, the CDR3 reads TGTGCCAGCAGTTCCAGGGAACACAATCAGCCCCAGCATTTT. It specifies CASSSREHNQPQHF.